This T cell receptor (beta chain) is from a study of T-cell reconstitution after alpha-beta-depleted transplantation in children (dated by TCRdb to about 2016). Notes on the research overall: Using TCR repertoire profiling, the study followed T-cell immune reconstitution in a quantitative way in children after TCRalphabeta/CD19-depleted allogeneic hematopoietic cell transplantation. Overall study results and their limits: In some patients, the high TCRbeta diversity seen at day 60 was put down to recipient T cells and intrathymic progenitors that had survived conditioning. The apparently early recovery of alphabetaT-cell counts about two months after transplant reportedly depended on only several hundred rapidly expanded clones that came from non-depleted graft cells. The frequencies of hyperexpanded clones fell over the following months, and after one year, T-cell counts and TCRbeta diversity were mostly attributed to newly produced T cells.

The library was prepared using PCR. The data were produced on an Illumina HiSeq 2500. Molecular barcoding was employed in the preparation of TCR libraries, with unique molecular identifiers being used to normalize TCRbeta repertoire quantification. Through fastp at Q25 and MiXCR, TCRdb rebuilt clones from the public reads, retaining in-frame beta chains. CDR3 protein sequences are deduplicated, and each keeps its most common genes and DNA. In this sample the table shows hundreds of thousands of distinct CDR3 sequences, about 16% of which occur a single time. Of the sample, 5% falls within the top ten clones. As concerns this clonotype: Its antigen remains undetermined. Within one base of it there is no much larger clone, and no base qualities were kept.

Including cysteine and phenylalanine, the CDR3 has 12 amino acids. Of all the DNA, just the CDR3 is kept, 36 bases in frame from base 1. CDR1 and CDR2, looked up from the germline V gene, are SGHRS and YFSETQ. V lost 6 bases and J lost 1 base; the stretch between them is 7 bases long. In the paper's terms, the treatment or condition label means: allogeneic hematopoietic cell transplantation with graft depleted of TCRalphabeta T cells and CD19 B cells. TCRalphabeta/CD19-depleted allogeneic hematopoietic cell grafts were given to the transplant recipients, all of whom were children. The sample consisted of PBMCs, mostly from graft donor cells, taken 360 days after TCRalphabeta/CD19-depleted stem cell transplant. The V and J segments used are TRBV5-1 and TRBJ1-1; the D gene is not confidently resolved. The origin of this receptor is a male patient younger than 18 who had a stem cell transplant for acute lymphoblastic leukemia, so the T cells may come from the graft donor. The CDR3: CASNEGNTEAFF. The nucleotides are TGCGCCAGCAACGAGGGGAACACTGAAGCTTTCTTT.